The 20 T cell receptor beta chains in this list originate from one sample, sequenced in a study of response to subunit inactivated influenza vaccine. TCRdb redid the calling of the RT-PCR reads with MiXCR, one entry per CDR3 protein. The data contain roughly 620,000 distinct CDR3 sequences, roughly 12% of them singletons. The sample also formed part of further work on T cells expressing NK-cell markers. That source reports: Making the TCR beta cDNA relied on 5'RACE template switching with UMIs.

The sequencing used PBMCs from blood, collected on the day of vaccination. The receptor source for this set is a man aged 50 to 59 who received an inactivated influenza vaccine.

This clonotype was observed many times. V usage is TRBV5-1 and J usage is TRBJ2-3; D uncertain. Germline V gene lookup returns CDR1 SGHRS and CDR2 YFSETQ. V was clipped by 7 bases and J by 5 bases, with 8 bases between them. The CDR3 runs 11 residues. The CDR3 reads CASGGRDTQYF. As DNA, the CDR3 is TGCGCCAGCGGCGGCCGAGATACGCAGTATTTT. Supplemented by reference TRBV5-1 and TRBJ2-3, the full variable domain reads KAGVTQTPRYLIKTRGQQVTLSCSPISGHRSVSWYQQTPGQGLQFLFEYFSETQRNKGNFPGRFSGRQFSNSRSEMNVSTLELGDSALYLCASGGRDTQYFGPGTRLTVL.

The rearrangement uses TRBV5-6 and TRBJ1-4, with 8 bases that match TRBD1. From germline, CDR1 is SGHDT and CDR2 YYEEEE. This CDR3 is 15 amino acids long. J was trimmed by 7 bases and V by 4 bases; bases with no gene match: 9. The CDR3: CASSVGRGRAEKLFF. The CDR3 DNA reads as TGTGCCAGCAGCGTTGGCAGGGGGCGAGCTGAAAAACTGTTTTTT. Full variable domain (missing parts from reference TRBV5-6 and TRBJ1-4): DAGVTQSPTHLIKTRGQQVTLRCSPKSGHDTVSWYQQALGQGPQFIFQYYEEEERQRGNFPDRFSGHQFPNYSSELNVNALLLGDSALYLCASSVGRGRAEKLFFGSGTQLSVL.

A note on this clonotype: Likely a read error: the CDR3 ends without its conserved phenylalanine or tryptophan. The chain carries TRBV12-3 or TRBV12-4 and TRBJ2-3; no reliable D call. The V end lost 8 bases, the J end lost 2 bases, and 11 bases lay between the germline ends. This CDR3 comprises 13 residues. The CDR3 coding sequence is TGTGCCAGCTCAGGAGCTATCACAGATACGCAGTATTTA. Protein product: CASSGAITDTQYL.

The rearrangement uses TRBV6-2 or TRBV6-3 and TRBJ2-3; 12 nucleotides line up with TRBD2. The V and J ends lost 5 bases and 2 bases, in that order; junction bases with no gene match: 8. The CDR3 runs 17 residues. Per the germline V gene, CDR1 is MNHEY and CDR2 is SVGEGT. DNA for the CDR3: TGTGCCAGCAGTAGAAGTCGACTAGCGGGGGTCACAGATACGCAGTATTTT. Amino acids: CASSRSRLAGVTDTQYF.

This clonotype appeared many times. The chain recombines TRBV4-1 with TRBJ1-4; 7 nucleotides match TRBD1. Germline assignment: CDR1 MGHRA and CDR2 YSYEKL. The CDR3 covers 15 residues. The J segment lost 8 bases and the V segment lost 0 bases, leaving 6 bases of the junction unmatched. This CDR3 reads CASSQELQGKEKLFF. In nucleotides, the CDR3 is TGCGCCAGCAGCCAAGAATTACAGGGGAAGGAAAAACTGTTTTTT.

This clonotype was picked up a small number of times. The chain carries TRBV5-5 and TRBJ2-2; a possible D gene is TRBD2 (6 bases). The V and J ends lost 7 bases and 0 bases respectively, with 13 bases between them. This CDR3 is 15 amino acids long. The germline V gene has CDR1 SGHKS and CDR2 YYEKEE (reference sequence). Here the CDR3 reads CASGSSGPNTGELFF. CDR3 DNA: TGTGCCAGCGGATCAAGCGGGCCGAACACCGGGGAGCTGTTTTTT. Variable domain in full (rest from reference TRBV5-5 and TRBJ2-2): DAGVTQSPTHLIKTRGQQVTLRCSPISGHKSVSWYQQVLGQGPQFIFQYYEKEERGRGNFPDRFSARQFPNYSSELNVNALLLGDSALYLCASGSSGPNTGELFFGEGSRLTVL.

This clonotype was detected only a few times. The chain recombines TRBV12-3 or TRBV12-4 with TRBJ2-6; the match to TRBD1 covers 7 bases. CDR3 length equals 19 residues. After removal of 6 bases from V and 2 bases from J, the junction contained 16 bases not matched to a gene. The CDR3 here is CASSPAGRTGFTGANVLTF. CDR3 coding DNA: TGTGCCAGCAGCCCGGCCGGACGGACAGGATTTACTGGGGCCAACGTCCTGACTTTC.

This clonotype was found a few times. The genes are TRBV15 and TRBJ2-5, with a weak D call TRBD2 (6 bases). V was clipped by 1 base and J by 0 bases, with 9 bases between them. Germline V gene sequence: CDR1 LNHNV, CDR2 YYDKDF (reference sequence). This CDR3 has 15 residues. The CDR3 DNA sequence: TGTGCCACCAGCAGAGGTGGGGGGTACCAAGAGACCCAGTACTTC. As protein: CATSRGGGYQETQYF.

This clonotype has a handful of counts. The chain has TRBV12-3 or TRBV12-4 and TRBJ1-5; D ambiguous. The CDR3 covers 17 residues. V was clipped by 0 bases and J by 0 bases, with 12 bases between them. CDR3 sequence: CASSLALAVYSNQPQHF. The CDR3 coding sequence is TGTGCCAGCAGTTTAGCGCTGGCAGTCTATAGCAATCAGCCCCAGCATTTT.

This clonotype has only a few counts. The rearrangement joins TRBV2 to TRBJ1-5; 7 nucleotides align to TRBD1. Germline-derived CDR1 and CDR2 are SNHLY and FYNNEI. J was trimmed by 3 bases and V by 1 base; bases with no gene match: 3. This CDR3 has 15 amino acids. For the CDR3, the DNA is TGTGCCAGCAGTGAAGAGACAGGGAACAATCAGCCCCAGCATTTT. It specifies CASSEETGNNQPQHF. The entire variable domain, with the rest obtained from reference TRBV2 and TRBJ1-5, is as follows: EPEVTQTPSHQVTQMGQEVILRCVPISNHLYFYWYRQILGQKVEFLVSFYNNEISEKSEIFDDQFSVERPDGSNFTLKIRSTKLEDSAMYFCASSEETGNNQPQHFGDGTRLSIL.

This clonotype came up a few times. This chain uses TRBV5-1 with TRBJ2-2; 8 bases match TRBD1. There are 14 residues in the CDR3. Germline V lookup: CDR1 SGHRS, CDR2 YFSETQ. J lost 6 bases, V lost 3 bases, and 4 bases had no gene match. CDR3 amino acids: CASSWTGKPGELFF. The CDR3 nucleotides are TGCGCCAGCAGCTGGACAGGGAAACCCGGGGAGCTGTTTTTT. Drawing the rest from reference TRBV5-1 and TRBJ2-2, the complete variable domain is KAGVTQTPRYLIKTRGQQVTLSCSPISGHRSVSWYQQTPGQGLQFLFEYFSETQRNKGNFPGRFSGRQFSNSRSEMNVSTLELGDSALYLCASSWTGKPGELFFGEGSRLTVL.

This clonotype showed up just a few times. The chain has TRBV10-3 and TRBJ1-1; TRBD1 might be the D (6 bases). Germline V gives CDR1 ENHRY, CDR2 SYGVKD. The CDR3 sequence is 18 residues long. V was cut by 3 bases and J by 1 base, with 21 bases left in between. Here the CDR3 reads CAISDSQAGGLGNTEAFF. The CDR3 nucleotides read TGTGCCATCAGTGATTCGCAGGCGGGGGGCTTGGGGAACACTGAAGCTTTCTTT.

This clonotype was found a few times. The V call is TRBV7-9, the J call TRBJ2-3; no definite D call. The CDR3 is 14 residues long. Germline V lookup: CDR1 SEHNR, CDR2 FQNEAQ (reference sequence). V shed 5 bases and J shed 2 bases, with 11 bases lying between them. CDR3 coding DNA: TGTGCCAGCAGCAGGAAGGGCATCACAGATACGCAGTATTTT. It encodes CASSRKGITDTQYF.

This clonotype showed up just a few times. The V call is TRBV5-1, the J call TRBJ2-2, with D perhaps matching TRBD1 (5 bases). From germline, CDR1 is SGHRS and CDR2 YFSETQ. The CDR3 length is 14 residues. Between the trimmed V and J ends, which lost 6 bases and 1 base, there was a span of 10 bases. The CDR3 loop is CASTGQGNTGELFF. CDR3 in DNA: TGCGCCAGCACCGGTCAGGGGAACACCGGGGAGCTGTTTTTT.

This chain uses TRBV9 with TRBJ2-7; D is perhaps TRBD1 (7 bases). The length of the CDR3 is 15 residues. V was cut by 3 bases and J by 7 bases, with 20 bases left in between. Germline CDR1 reads SGDLS; CDR2 reads YYNGEE. The CDR3 sequence is CASSATGTAGGEQYF. The CDR3 coding sequence is TGTGCCAGCAGCGCGACCGGGACCGCAGGGGGGGAGCAGTACTTC.

This clonotype came up many times. This chain links TRBV21-1 with TRBJ1-3; the table's D call, TRBD1, has no DNA check behind it. TRBV21-1 is termed a pseudogene. This CDR3 spans 16 amino acids. CDR3 amino acids: CASSQRTGGCGNTIYF. Here the CDR3 DNA reads TGTGCCAGCAGCCAAAGGACAGGGGGCTGTGGAAACACCATATATTTT.

This rearrangement joins TRBV28 to TRBJ1-1, with D perhaps matching TRBD1 (6 bases). This CDR3 has 18 amino acids. The V gene lost 6 bases and the J gene lost 0 bases, with 23 bases spanning the gap. Per the germline V gene, CDR1 is MDHEN and CDR2 is SYDVKM. The CDR3 coding sequence is TGTGCCAGCAGACCGGAGGGGGGACACAGACACTTGAACACTGAAGCTTTCTTT. Residues: CASRPEGGHRHLNTEAFF.

The chain couples TRBV19 to TRBJ2-1; TRBD2 matches at 9 bases. CDR3 length equals 15 residues. The V and J ends lost 3 bases and 4 bases, in that order; junction bases with no gene match: 4. Germline-derived CDR1 and CDR2 are LNHDA and SQIVND (reference sequence). The CDR3 sequence: CASSIGAGGYNEQFF. CDR3 coding DNA: TGTGCCAGTAGTATTGGAGCGGGGGGATACAATGAGCAGTTCTTC. Variable domain in full (rest from reference TRBV19 and TRBJ2-1): DGGITQSPKYLFRKEGQNVTLSCEQNLNHDAMYWYRQDPGQGLRLIYYSQIVNDFQKGDIAEGYSVSREKKESFPLTVTSAQKNPTAFYLCASSIGAGGYNEQFFGPGTRLTVL.

This clonotype appeared a few times. The chain links TRBV5-1 to TRBJ2-1; possible D gene TRBD1, 5 bases. The CDR3 length is 15 residues. Germline V lookup: CDR1 SGHRS, CDR2 YFSETQ. Trimming left V 0 bases short and J 5 bases short, with 12 bases between. The CDR3 bases are TGCGCCAGCAGCTTGGGCAGGGTTGCCAACAATGAGCAGTTCTTC. Translating gives CASSLGRVANNEQFF. The variable domain in full, with the rest retrieved from reference TRBV5-1 and TRBJ2-1, is KAGVTQTPRYLIKTRGQQVTLSCSPISGHRSVSWYQQTPGQGLQFLFEYFSETQRNKGNFPGRFSGRQFSNSRSEMNVSTLELGDSALYLCASSLGRVANNEQFFGPGTRLTVL.

This sequence joins TRBV6-5 and TRBJ1-2; 7 nucleotides match TRBD1. The CDR3 is made up of 15 amino acids. Trimming removed 5 bases from V and 2 bases from J; junction bases left unmatched: 8. The germline V gene has CDR1 MNHEY and CDR2 SVGAGI. CDR3 in DNA: TGTGCCAGCAGTAACCACTTACAGGGGAACTATGGCTACACCTTC. This translates into CASSNHLQGNYGYTF.